The 11 T cell receptor beta chains below come from one sample, sequenced in a study of vaccination and CD4 T cells after COVID-19. The assay that was used to sequence DNA from cultured CD4+ T cells was the Oncomine TCR Beta short-read assay. TCRdb analysed the PCR reads with MiXCR anew, one entry per CDR3 protein. Of 10,000 to 15,000 distinct CDR3 sequences listed, 55% to 65% are singletons. The sample's treatment: approximately nine-day PBMC culture with coronavirus spike peptide pools or control peptides (ViraFEST assay). These receptors lack a known antigen. Sequences were obtained from CD4+ T cells from blood, cultured in vitro. These receptors were obtained from a human donor who had recovered from COVID-19.

This rearrangement joins TRBV20-1 to TRBJ1-2; a possible D gene is TRBD1 (5 bases). CDR3 length equals 17 residues. V lost 1 base and J 4 bases, leaving 22 bases between the germline ends. Germline loops: CDR1 DFQATT, CDR2 SNEGSKA (reference sequence). CDR3 in DNA: TGCAGTGCTAGAGGGGGGGGACGGAACATCCGCCCCTATGGCTACACCTTC. Translated: CSARGGGRNIRPYGYTF.

The chain joins TRBV7-2 to TRBJ2-7, with TRBD1 identical over 9 bases. The CDR3 has 14 amino acids. CDR1 SGHTA and CDR2 FQGNSA come from the germline V gene. J lost 0 bases, V lost 4 bases, and 1 base had no gene match. This chain's CDR3 is CASSSTGGSYEQYF. CDR3 in DNA: TGTGCCAGCAGCTCGACAGGGGGCTCCTACGAGCAGTACTTC. Full variable domain (missing parts from reference TRBV7-2 and TRBJ2-7): GAGVSQSPSNKVTEKGKDVELRCDPISGHTALYWYRQSLGQGLEFLIYFQGNSAPDKSGLPSDRFSAERTGGSVSTLTIQRTQQEDSAVYLCASSSTGGSYEQYFGPGTRLTVT.

The gene calls are TRBV19 and TRBJ1-4, with D uncertain. The germline V and J ends were trimmed by 3 bases and 8 bases, with 13 bases remaining between them. Per the germline V gene, CDR1 is LNHDA and CDR2 is SQIVND (reference sequence). This CDR3 spans 14 amino acids. The DNA of the CDR3 is TGTGCCAGTAGTATTACAGCCCCAAAGGAAAAACTGTTTTTT. Protein: CASSITAPKEKLFF. Full variable domain (outside the CDR3, taken from reference TRBV19 and TRBJ1-4): DGGITQSPKYLFRKEGQNVTLSCEQNLNHDAMYWYRQDPGQGLRLIYYSQIVNDFQKGDIAEGYSVSREKKESFPLTVTSAQKNPTAFYLCASSITAPKEKLFFGSGTQLSVL.

This sequence joins TRBV19 and TRBJ2-7; 9 bases fit TRBD1. The CDR3 consists of 21 residues. The V and J ends lost 2 bases and 1 base, in that order; junction bases with no gene match: 21. CDR1 LNHDA and CDR2 SQIVND come from the germline V gene (reference sequence). CDR3 sequence reads: CASSIFAIPGQGQFASYEQYF. The CDR3 region has the DNA TGTGCCAGTAGTATATTCGCTATTCCGGGACAGGGACAATTTGCTTCCTACGAGCAGTACTTC.

The chain is built from TRBV6-2 or TRBV6-3 and TRBJ2-5; perhaps TRBD1 as D (5 bases). The CDR3 covers 14 residues. V was shortened by 0 bases and J by 5 bases, with 10 bases between the two germline ends. The germline V gene has CDR1 MNHEY and CDR2 SVGEGT. CDR3 protein: CASSYSTVWETQYF. The DNA for the CDR3 is TGTGCCAGCAGTTACTCGACAGTTTGGGAGACCCAGTACTTC.

The J gene is TRBJ1-1, the V gene TRBV7-9; TRBD1 agrees at 9 bases. CDR3 length: 16 residues. The germline V gene has CDR1 SEHNR and CDR2 FQNEAQ (reference sequence). J gave up 1 base and V 5 bases, and 8 bases lay outside the gene matches. The CDR3: CASSTYRGRGNTEAFF. CDR3 in DNA: TGTGCCAGCAGCACATACAGGGGGCGCGGGAACACTGAAGCTTTCTTT.

V and J are TRBV27 and TRBJ1-6, with D perhaps TRBD1 (6 bases). The CDR3 runs 13 residues. V was clipped by 5 bases and J by 9 bases, with 11 bases between them. Germline CDR1 reads MNHEY; CDR2 reads SMNVEV (reference sequence). Written as DNA, the CDR3 is TGTGCCAGCAGTCCGGACAGATTTTCACCCCTCCACTTT. Encoded protein: CASSPDRFSPLHF.

V and J are TRBV30 and TRBJ1-5; TRBD1 is a possible D gene (5 bases). Germline CDR1 is GTSNPN and CDR2 is SVGIG (reference sequence). The ends were cut back, 0 bases at V and 4 bases at J, with 7 bases in the middle. The CDR3 runs to 13 residues. DNA of the CDR3: TGTGCCTGGAGTGTAGACAGAAATCAGCCCCAGCATTTT. Its protein is CAWSVDRNQPQHF.

J is TRBJ2-3 and V is TRBV20-1; D uncertain. Germline CDR1 DFQATT, CDR2 SNEGSKA (reference sequence). The CDR3 contains 10 residues. V was shortened by 3 bases and J by 8 bases, with 6 bases between the two germline ends. As DNA, the CDR3 is TGCAGTGCTAGCTCCAGTACGCAGTATTTT. The encoded protein is CSASSSTQYF.

This clonotype has only a few counts. The rearrangement uses TRBV19 and TRBJ2-7, with a tentative D call TRBD1 (5 bases). Germline V CDR1 and CDR2: LNHDA, SQIVND (reference sequence). This CDR3 has 15 residues. Trimming pared 4 bases from V and 7 bases from J, leaving 20 bases between. The CDR3 spells CASSTDIGMFGEQYF. The CDR3 region has the DNA TGTGCCAGTAGTACGGACATCGGTATGTTCGGGGAGCAGTACTTC.

The table lists this clonotype with a count of one. The chain links TRBV12-3 or TRBV12-4 to TRBJ1-1; 7 nucleotides match TRBD1. V lost 6 bases, J lost 2 bases, and 12 bases stayed unmatched. The CDR3 totals 16 residues. The CDR3 sequence is CASRALLGQINTEAFF. DNA for the CDR3: TGTGCCAGCAGAGCCCTCCTGGGACAGATAAACACTGAAGCTTTCTTT.